A selection of T cell receptor beta chains follows, all from one sample in a study of OX40 agonist ivuxolimab in advanced cancers. Sequencing used immunoSEQ multiplex PCR; TCRdb keeps in-frame clones, though not all of them. Of about 96,000 clones listed, 84% are singletons. This material consisted of CD4+ or CD8+ T cells sorted from blood, taken in a trial of the OX40 agonist ivuxolimab. These receptors all come from an adult with an advanced solid tumor such as melanoma, head and neck, liver or kidney cancer. Each CDR3 is given with its conserved first and last residue. Clone size, where shown, is once, few, many, or a class for clones that have expanded.

clone size: -; J gene: TRBJ2-1; V gene: TRBV5-1; CDR3 protein: CASSSSEGQSSYNEQFF
clone size: -; J gene: TRBJ2-1; V gene: TRBV11-2; CDR3 protein: CASSSTSGDTNEQFF
clone size: once; J gene: TRBJ2-5; V gene: TRBV27; CDR3 protein: CASSQRGLALQYF
clone size: -; J gene: TRBJ2-7; V gene: TRBV6-6; CDR3 protein: CASSSGAPSYEQYF
clone size: -; J gene: TRBJ2-7; V gene: TRBV6-6; CDR3 protein: CASTSGTGGREQYF
clone size: -; J gene: TRBJ2-5; V gene: TRBV2; CDR3 protein: CASPEEVGETQYF
clone size: -; J gene: TRBJ1-1; V gene: TRBV6-5; CDR3 protein: CASSLRMDTEAFF
clone size: -; J gene: TRBJ2-2; V gene: TRBV11-3; CDR3 protein: CASSRTPGELFF
clone size: -; J gene: TRBJ1-1; V gene: TRBV5-4; CDR3 protein: CASSLGLPAMNTEAFF
clone size: -; J gene: TRBJ1-3; V gene: TRBV5-1; CDR3 protein: CASSLEGGGGNTIYF
clone size: -; J gene: TRBJ2-3; V gene: TRBV6-5; CDR3 protein: CASRQERGTDTQYF
clone size: -; J gene: TRBJ2-7; V gene: TRBV10-3; CDR3 protein: CAISDPDRGNEQYF
clone size: once; J gene: TRBJ1-4; V gene: TRBV10-3; CDR3 protein: CATGTPGGEKLFF
clone size: many; J gene: TRBJ2-1; V gene: TRBV11-2; CDR3 protein: CASSLGGSTYNEQFF
clone size: -; J gene: TRBJ1-4; V gene: TRBV6-5; CDR3 protein: CASSYSNDATNEKLFF
clone size: -; J gene: TRBJ1-2; V gene: TRBV6-5; CDR3 protein: CASSKGVLSYGYTF
clone size: -; J gene: TRBJ1-3; V gene: TRBV9; CDR3 protein: CASSVGVSGNTIYF
clone size: -; J gene: TRBJ1-6; V gene: TRBV5-6; CDR3 protein: CASSLGTGVATGNSPLHF
clone size: -; J gene: TRBJ1-5; V gene: TRBV18; CDR3 protein: CASSRQGALNQPQHF
clone size: -; J gene: TRBJ1-1; V gene: TRBV7-6; CDR3 protein: CASSLARHTEAFF
clone size: few; J gene: TRBJ1-2; V gene: TRBV6-5; CDR3 protein: CASIAPAGGYTF
clone size: -; J gene: TRBJ2-3; V gene: TRBV5-6; CDR3 protein: CASSSSSGRSSDTQYF
clone size: -; J gene: TRBJ1-2; V gene: TRBV7-2; CDR3 protein: CASSSGTGVYGYTF
clone size: -; J gene: TRBJ1-2; V gene: TRBV7-9; CDR3 protein: CASSLAPGHGYTF
clone size: -; J gene: TRBJ2-3; V gene: TRBV20-1; CDR3 protein: CSARASATQYF
clone size: -; J gene: TRBJ1-6; V gene: TRBV7-9; CDR3 protein: CASSTVQGGFSPLHF
clone size: -; J gene: TRBJ2-7; V gene: TRBV29-1; CDR3 protein: CSVEGTDRWEQYF
clone size: -; J gene: TRBJ2-2; V gene: TRBV30; CDR3 protein: CAWSVQGSNTGELFF
clone size: few; J gene: TRBJ2-7; V gene: TRBV2; CDR3 protein: CASSVDRTVSSYEQYF
clone size: -; J gene: TRBJ2-7; V gene: TRBV4-1; CDR3 protein: CASSPNADSSYEQYF
clone size: few; J gene: TRBJ2-1; V gene: TRBV19; CDR3 protein: CARGRRAWEQFF
clone size: -; J gene: TRBJ1-3; V gene: TRBV9; CDR3 protein: CASSLGGLGLSFSGNTIYF
clone size: -; J gene: TRBJ2-7; V gene: TRBV12-5; CDR3 protein: CASGPSGRPEQYF
clone size: -; J gene: TRBJ1-5; V gene: TRBV2; CDR3 protein: CASSEQDRVNQPQHF
clone size: -; J gene: TRBJ2-1; V gene: TRBV11-2; CDR3 protein: CASGRTSGDYNEQFF
clone size: -; J gene: TRBJ2-2; V gene: TRBV30; CDR3 protein: CAWSATGNAGELFF
clone size: -; J gene: TRBJ2-7; V gene: TRBV7-9; CDR3 protein: CASSTQGYEQYF
clone size: -; J gene: TRBJ2-7; V gene: TRBV9; CDR3 protein: CASSFRGETTYEQYF
clone size: -; J gene: TRBJ2-1; V gene: TRBV29-1; CDR3 protein: CSVERSSYNEQFF
clone size: -; J gene: TRBJ2-7; V gene: TRBV27; CDR3 protein: CASSFGTQGYEQYF
clone size: few; J gene: TRBJ1-2; V gene: TRBV7-9; CDR3 protein: CASSSQPTQGAGGYTF
clone size: few; J gene: TRBJ1-1; V gene: TRBV2; CDR3 protein: CASLRERDTEAFF
clone size: -; J gene: TRBJ1-4; V gene: TRBV5-1; CDR3 protein: CASSVREGNEKLFF
clone size: -; J gene: TRBJ2-7; V gene: TRBV10-3; CDR3 protein: CAISDPPGLAGGSYEQYF
clone size: -; J gene: TRBJ2-2; V gene: TRBV18; CDR3 protein: CASSPESGRFTGELFF
clone size: -; J gene: TRBJ2-5; V gene: TRBV7-6; CDR3 protein: CASRPRGGPIQETQYF
clone size: few; J gene: TRBJ1-2; V gene: TRBV7-9; CDR3 protein: CASSGTGLRYGYTF
clone size: -; J gene: TRBJ1-2; V gene: TRBV7-9; CDR3 protein: CASSLAPQVNYGYTF
clone size: -; J gene: TRBJ2-2; V gene: TRBV11-2; CDR3 protein: CASSMDRGHTGELFF
clone size: once; J gene: TRBJ1-5; V gene: TRBV11-2; CDR3 protein: CASSLDLGAQPQHF
clone size: few; J gene: TRBJ1-6; V gene: TRBV30; CDR3 protein: CAWSVAPGSPLHF
clone size: -; J gene: TRBJ2-2; V gene: TRBV6-6; CDR3 protein: CASSYSGQTGELFF
clone size: -; J gene: TRBJ2-7; V gene: TRBV5-1; CDR3 protein: CASSLEQGYEQYF
clone size: -; J gene: TRBJ2-6; V gene: TRBV10-3; CDR3 protein: CATLGLAVATSGANVLTF
clone size: -; J gene: TRBJ2-7; V gene: TRBV29-1; CDR3 protein: CSGLAGPYEQYF
clone size: once; J gene: TRBJ2-2; V gene: TRBV6-5; CDR3 protein: CASRIQKNTGELFF
clone size: -; J gene: TRBJ1-2; V gene: TRBV2; CDR3 protein: CAGSGTDYGYTF